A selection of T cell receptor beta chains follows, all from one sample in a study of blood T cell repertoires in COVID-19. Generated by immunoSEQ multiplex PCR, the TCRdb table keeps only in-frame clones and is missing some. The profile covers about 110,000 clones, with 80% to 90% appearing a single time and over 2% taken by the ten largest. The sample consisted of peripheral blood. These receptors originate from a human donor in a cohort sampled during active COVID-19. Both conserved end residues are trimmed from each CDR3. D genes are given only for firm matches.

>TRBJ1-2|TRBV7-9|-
ASSTDPASWYGYT
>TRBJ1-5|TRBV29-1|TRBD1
SVATGNSNQPQH
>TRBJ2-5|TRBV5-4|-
ASSFAGGLEETQY
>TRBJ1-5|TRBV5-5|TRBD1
ASSGGTGAGNQPQH
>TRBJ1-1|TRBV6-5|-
ASSRSGDTEAF
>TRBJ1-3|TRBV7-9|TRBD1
ASSEKTGPGNTIY
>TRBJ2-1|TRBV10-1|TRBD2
ASSDLAGGPYNEQF
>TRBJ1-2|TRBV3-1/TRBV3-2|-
ASSQDSGGYGYT
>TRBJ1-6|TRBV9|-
ASSPDSSSYNSPLH
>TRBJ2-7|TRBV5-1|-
ASSSPYEQY
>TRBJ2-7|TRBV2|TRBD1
ASSGDRDLEQY
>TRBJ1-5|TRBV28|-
ASSPFPGRGSNQPQH
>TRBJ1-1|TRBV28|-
ASSPRGGSRTEAF
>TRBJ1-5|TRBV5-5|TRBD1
ASSEGQFVTSNQPQH
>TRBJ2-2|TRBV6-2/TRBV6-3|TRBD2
ASSLGLAGRNTGELF
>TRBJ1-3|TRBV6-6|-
ASTSEAGNTIY
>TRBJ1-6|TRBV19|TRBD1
ASSTFRDRAESPLH
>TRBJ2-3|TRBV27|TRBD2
ASSLLAGRTDTQY
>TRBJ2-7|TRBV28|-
ASSLLGRGWSYEQY
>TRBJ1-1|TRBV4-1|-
ASSQELRSSALAF
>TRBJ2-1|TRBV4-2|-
ASSQEGGSYNEQF
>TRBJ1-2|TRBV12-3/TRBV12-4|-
ASSQTVNYGYT
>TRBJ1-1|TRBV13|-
ASSSEWGPEAF